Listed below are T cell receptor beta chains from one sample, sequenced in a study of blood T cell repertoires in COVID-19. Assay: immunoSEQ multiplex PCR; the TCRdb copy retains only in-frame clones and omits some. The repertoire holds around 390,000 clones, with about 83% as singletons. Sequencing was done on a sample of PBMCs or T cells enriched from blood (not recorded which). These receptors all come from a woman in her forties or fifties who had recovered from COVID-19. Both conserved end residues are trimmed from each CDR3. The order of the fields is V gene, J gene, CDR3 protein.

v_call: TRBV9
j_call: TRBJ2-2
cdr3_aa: ASSVSPRTNTGELF

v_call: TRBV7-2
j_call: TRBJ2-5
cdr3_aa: ASSFELAGSGAQY

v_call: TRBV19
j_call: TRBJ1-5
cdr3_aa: ATGTNKPVNQPQH

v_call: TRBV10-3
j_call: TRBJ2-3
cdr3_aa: AIRERTSGSSDTQY

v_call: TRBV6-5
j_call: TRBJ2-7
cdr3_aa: ASTRTGQPYEQY

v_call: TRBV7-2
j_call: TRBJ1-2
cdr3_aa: ASSLGTAYGYT

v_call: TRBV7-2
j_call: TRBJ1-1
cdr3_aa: ASRRPQGAGTEAF

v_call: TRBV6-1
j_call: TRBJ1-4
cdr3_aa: ASASYTSNEKLF

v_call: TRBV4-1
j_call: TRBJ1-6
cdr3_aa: ASSQERLFYNSPLH

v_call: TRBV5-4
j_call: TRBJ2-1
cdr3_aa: ASSLVGSGGDNEQF

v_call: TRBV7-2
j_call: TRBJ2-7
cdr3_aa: ASSLVGGGAVYEQY

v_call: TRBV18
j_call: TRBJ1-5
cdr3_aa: ASSPSGGNQPQH

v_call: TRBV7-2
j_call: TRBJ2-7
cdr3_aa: ASSPYGTAYEQY